This T cell receptor beta chain is from a study of blood T cell repertoires in COVID-19. Study information: T cells, B-cell-depleted T cells, or PBMCs supplied cDNA or gDNA.

In germline, CDR1 is SEHNR, CDR2 FQNEAQ (reference sequence). Germline trimming cut 2 bases from V and 10 bases from J; bases unmatched to any gene: 5. The CDR3 extends over 13 amino acids. Only in-frame clones appear in the TCRdb table, and some are missing; sequencing was by immunoSEQ multiplex PCR. The sample consists of about 140,000 clones, 88% of them appearing once. The chain is built from TRBV7-9 and TRBJ1-1; the match to TRBD1 covers 9 bases. Sequenced material: peripheral blood. The sequence came from a human donor with COVID-19, enrolled during active disease. The donor label of this sample is uncertain. CDR3 protein: CASSLTGGILAFF. The CDR3 DNA reads as TGTGCCAGCAGCTTAACAGGGGGCATCCTAGCTTTCTTT. The entire variable domain, with the rest obtained from reference TRBV7-9 and TRBJ1-1, is as follows: DTGVSQNPRHKITKRGQNVTFRCDPISEHNRLYWYRQTLGQGPEFLTYFQNEAQLEKSRLLSDRFSAERPKGSFSTLEIQRTEQGDSAMYLCASSLTGGILAFFGQGTRLTVV.